The rows below give T cell receptor beta chains drawn from one sample of a study of CD8 T cells in ankylosing spondylitis. Using its own MiXCR run on the 5' RACE reads, TCRdb lists one record per CDR3 protein. The repertoire holds 200,000 to 300,000 distinct CDR3 sequences, with 8% to 9% as singletons. Sequenced material: blood, either unsorted or a sorted T cell fraction (not recorded which). The source of these receptors is a female donor with ankylosing spondylitis or in good health (not recorded which). Both conserved end residues are part of each CDR3. Fields, in order: J gene, clone size, CDR3 length, V gene, D gene, CDR3 DNA, CDR3 protein. D genes are given only for firm matches. Size is omitted from some rows. Given values are once, few, many or a class for expanded clones.

J gene: TRBJ1-1
clone size: many
CDR3 length: 13
V gene: TRBV28
D gene: .
CDR3 DNA: TGTGCCAGTACTCTAGGGGGGTACACTGAAGCTTTCTTT
CDR3 protein: CASTLGGYTEAFF

J gene: TRBJ2-6
clone size: many
CDR3 length: 15
V gene: TRBV5-7
D gene: .
CDR3 DNA: TGTGCCAGCTATCGGGGAGGATCTGGGGCCAACGTCCTGACTTTC
CDR3 protein: CASYRGGSGANVLTF

J gene: TRBJ2-7
clone size: many
CDR3 length: 14
V gene: TRBV7-2
D gene: .
CDR3 DNA: TGTGCCAGCAGCTTAAGGTCAGGGGAATACGAGCAGTACTTC
CDR3 protein: CASSLRSGEYEQYF

J gene: TRBJ2-3
clone size: many
CDR3 length: 11
V gene: TRBV5-4
D gene: .
CDR3 DNA: TGTGCCAGCAGCTTCGCAGATACGCAGTATTTT
CDR3 protein: CASSFADTQYF

J gene: TRBJ1-2
clone size: many
CDR3 length: 14
V gene: TRBV20-1
D gene: .
CDR3 DNA: TGCAGTGCTTCCCCGGGGAGGGCTTCCTATGGCTACACCTTC
CDR3 protein: CSASPGRASYGYTF

J gene: TRBJ2-1
clone size: many
CDR3 length: 16
V gene: TRBV9
D gene: TRBD2
CDR3 DNA: TGTGCCAGCAGCGTAGACGGCGGGAGCTCCTACAATGAGCAGTTCTTC
CDR3 protein: CASSVDGGSSYNEQFF

J gene: TRBJ2-7
clone size: many
CDR3 length: 11
V gene: TRBV6-5
D gene: .
CDR3 DNA: TGTGCCGCCGGGGACGTCTACGAGCAGTACTTC
CDR3 protein: CAAGDVYEQYF

J gene: TRBJ1-5
clone size: many
CDR3 length: 13
V gene: TRBV7-6
D gene: .
CDR3 DNA: TGTGCCAGCAGCTTAGACGGGGGGCAGCCCCAGCATTTT
CDR3 protein: CASSLDGGQPQHF

J gene: TRBJ1-2
clone size: many
CDR3 length: 15
V gene: TRBV20-1
D gene: .
CDR3 DNA: TGCAGTGCTAGAGAGCCGGGACGGCAAAACTATGGCTACACCTTC
CDR3 protein: CSAREPGRQNYGYTF

J gene: TRBJ2-7
clone size: many
CDR3 length: 16
V gene: TRBV12-3/TRBV12-4
D gene: TRBD2
CDR3 DNA: TGTGCCAGCAGTTTACTCCTAGCGGGAGGGCCGCACGAGCAGTACTTC
CDR3 protein: CASSLLLAGGPHEQYF

J gene: TRBJ2-7
clone size: many
CDR3 length: 12
V gene: TRBV6-6
D gene: .
CDR3 DNA: TGTGCCAGCGCAGCGTCGTCCTACGAGCAGTACTTC
CDR3 protein: CASAASSYEQYF

J gene: TRBJ1-1
clone size: many
CDR3 length: 14
V gene: TRBV20-1
D gene: TRBD1
CDR3 DNA: TGCAGTGCTAGAGACCTCGACAGGGGTACTGAAGCTTTCTTT
CDR3 protein: CSARDLDRGTEAFF

J gene: TRBJ2-6
clone size: many
CDR3 length: 15
V gene: TRBV28
D gene: .
CDR3 DNA: TGTGCCAGCAGTCCAGGGGTCGCTGGGGCCAACGTCCTGACTTTC
CDR3 protein: CASSPGVAGANVLTF

J gene: TRBJ2-3
clone size: many
CDR3 length: 12
V gene: TRBV12-3/TRBV12-4
D gene: .
CDR3 DNA: TGTGCCAGCTCTCCTAGACAATATACGCAGTATTTT
CDR3 protein: CASSPRQYTQYF

J gene: TRBJ1-3
clone size: many
CDR3 length: 15
V gene: TRBV20-1
D gene: .
CDR3 DNA: TGCAGTGCTAGAGATCGGACCGTCTCTGGAAACACCATATATTTT
CDR3 protein: CSARDRTVSGNTIYF

J gene: TRBJ1-2
clone size: many
CDR3 length: 14
V gene: TRBV20-1
D gene: .
CDR3 DNA: TGCAGTGCTAGATTGAGTCGAGTGGGTTCTGGCTACACCTTC
CDR3 protein: CSARLSRVGSGYTF

J gene: TRBJ2-5
clone size: few
CDR3 length: 14
V gene: TRBV7-2
D gene: .
CDR3 DNA: TGTGCCAGCAGCTTACGGCAGGGTGGGGAGACCCAGTACTTC
CDR3 protein: CASSLRQGGETQYF

J gene: TRBJ2-7
clone size: .
CDR3 length: 14
V gene: TRBV20-1
D gene: TRBD1
CDR3 DNA: TGCAGTGCTCATACCCCGGGACAGGGGAGGGAGCAGTACTTC
CDR3 protein: CSAHTPGQGREQYF

J gene: TRBJ2-2
clone size: many
CDR3 length: 14
V gene: TRBV12-3/TRBV12-4
D gene: .
CDR3 DNA: TGTGCCAGCACCGAAAGAGATCCGGCCGGGGAGCTGTTTTTT
CDR3 protein: CASTERDPAGELFF

J gene: TRBJ1-2
clone size: many
CDR3 length: 16
V gene: TRBV4-3
D gene: TRBD1
CDR3 DNA: TGCGCCAGCAGCCAGCACCCGGGACAGAGTGATTATGGCTACACCTTC
CDR3 protein: CASSQHPGQSDYGYTF

J gene: TRBJ1-5
clone size: many
CDR3 length: 15
V gene: TRBV6-2/TRBV6-3
D gene: .
CDR3 DNA: TGTGCCAGCAATCCGGAGTCGGCAGGGCCTCAGCCCCAGCATTTT
CDR3 protein: CASNPESAGPQPQHF

J gene: TRBJ2-2
clone size: many
CDR3 length: 20
V gene: TRBV12-3/TRBV12-4
D gene: .
CDR3 DNA: TGTGCCAGCAGTTTTGCGGCCCCAGACAGGCGCTCTTCGAGGCTTGAGGAGCTGTTTTTT
CDR3 protein: CASSFAAPDRRSSRLEELFF

J gene: TRBJ2-1
clone size: few
CDR3 length: 15
V gene: TRBV12-3/TRBV12-4
D gene: .
CDR3 DNA: TGTGCCAGCAGTTCGCCGGGCGCCCCTAACAATGAGCAGTTCTTC
CDR3 protein: CASSSPGAPNNEQFF

J gene: TRBJ2-6
clone size: many
CDR3 length: 15
V gene: TRBV27
D gene: .
CDR3 DNA: TGTGCCAGCAGTTCTTTAGCAACTGGGGCCAACGTCCTGACTTTC
CDR3 protein: CASSSLATGANVLTF

J gene: TRBJ2-1
clone size: few
CDR3 length: 15
V gene: TRBV5-1
D gene: TRBD1
CDR3 DNA: TGCGCCAGCAGGCCTCCGGGACAGGAACACAATGAGCAGTTCTTC
CDR3 protein: CASRPPGQEHNEQFF

J gene: TRBJ1-6
clone size: many
CDR3 length: 15
V gene: TRBV2
D gene: .
CDR3 DNA: TGTGCCAGCAGTGAAGGGAGACAGGTGAATTCACCCCTCCACTTT
CDR3 protein: CASSEGRQVNSPLHF

J gene: TRBJ1-4
clone size: many
CDR3 length: 17
V gene: TRBV5-1
D gene: .
CDR3 DNA: TGCGCCAGCAGCCTACGAGGGGTTCGAGCAACTAATGAAAAACTGTTTTTT
CDR3 protein: CASSLRGVRATNEKLFF

J gene: TRBJ1-4
clone size: many
CDR3 length: 14
V gene: TRBV6-5
D gene: TRBD1
CDR3 DNA: TGTGCCAGCAGTCCAGACAGGGTTTGGGAAAAACTGTTTTTT
CDR3 protein: CASSPDRVWEKLFF

J gene: TRBJ2-1
clone size: many
CDR3 length: 15
V gene: TRBV9
D gene: TRBD2
CDR3 DNA: TGTGCCAGCAGCGTAGTGGTAGCGGGTAAAAATGAGCAGTTCTTC
CDR3 protein: CASSVVVAGKNEQFF

J gene: TRBJ2-1
clone size: many
CDR3 length: 12
V gene: TRBV6-5
D gene: .
CDR3 DNA: TGTGCCAGCGGGCGAACGAACAATGAGCAGTTCTTC
CDR3 protein: CASGRTNNEQFF

J gene: TRBJ1-4
clone size: few
CDR3 length: 14
V gene: TRBV20-1
D gene: .
CDR3 DNA: TGCAGTGCTAGTGGAGGGACGGTAAATGAAAAACTGTTTTTT
CDR3 protein: CSASGGTVNEKLFF

J gene: TRBJ2-7
clone size: many
CDR3 length: 14
V gene: TRBV7-6
D gene: TRBD2
CDR3 DNA: TGTGCCAGCAGCCCCGGGACTAGTGCCCACGAGCAGTACTTC
CDR3 protein: CASSPGTSAHEQYF

J gene: TRBJ1-4
clone size: many
CDR3 length: 13
V gene: TRBV4-3
D gene: .
CDR3 DNA: TGCGCCAGCAGCCAAGATCGGGGGAGCCGACTGTTTTTT
CDR3 protein: CASSQDRGSRLFF

J gene: TRBJ2-7
clone size: many
CDR3 length: 12
V gene: TRBV5-1
D gene: .
CDR3 DNA: TGCGCCAGCAGCTCTCATGGGTACGAGCAGTACTTC
CDR3 protein: CASSSHGYEQYF

J gene: TRBJ1-5
clone size: many
CDR3 length: 13
V gene: TRBV29-1
D gene: TRBD1
CDR3 DNA: TGCAGCGTGGTGGACAGGGTAGATCAGCCCCAGCATTTT
CDR3 protein: CSVVDRVDQPQHF

J gene: TRBJ1-4
clone size: .
CDR3 length: 16
V gene: TRBV27
D gene: .
CDR3 DNA: TGTGCCAGCAGTCCCCGATGGGCTCGGAAGGATGAAAAACTGTTTTTT
CDR3 protein: CASSPRWARKDEKLFF

J gene: TRBJ2-1
clone size: many
CDR3 length: 16
V gene: TRBV20-1
D gene: .
CDR3 DNA: TGCAGTGCTACCCAAGTCAATCCTAGCTCCTACAATGAGCAGTTCTTC
CDR3 protein: CSATQVNPSSYNEQFF

J gene: TRBJ2-2
clone size: many
CDR3 length: 13
V gene: TRBV20-1
D gene: TRBD2
CDR3 DNA: TGCAGTGCTTCCGGGACTAGCACCGGGGAGCTGTTTTTT
CDR3 protein: CSASGTSTGELFF

J gene: TRBJ2-2
clone size: .
CDR3 length: 14
V gene: TRBV12-3/TRBV12-4
D gene: .
CDR3 DNA: TGTGCCAGCAGTTTTACAGGGTTAGCCGGGGAGCTGTTTTTT
CDR3 protein: CASSFTGLAGELFF